The TCR beta chain under discussion was sequenced for a study of blood T cell repertoires in COVID-19. Study as a whole: The analysed material was cDNA or gDNA that came from T cells, B-cell-depleted T cells, or PBMCs.

Sequencing was performed with immunoSEQ multiplex PCR; in TCRdb, only in-frame clones are kept and a portion is missing. The sample has fewer than 250,000 clones; about 82% are singletons. The CDR3 loop spans 14 amino acids. The junction had 4 bases not matched to a gene; V was cut back by 3 bases and J by 4 bases. CDR1 and CDR2 (germline): MRHNA, SNTAGT. This sequence joins TRBV6-4 and TRBJ1-1, with TRBD1 matching 8 bases. The source is a woman over 75 with acute or convalescent COVID-19. Material for sequencing was peripheral blood. The CDR3 sequence: CASSERQGSTEAFF. Here the CDR3 DNA reads TGTGCCAGCAGTGAGAGACAGGGGAGCACTGAAGCTTTCTTT.